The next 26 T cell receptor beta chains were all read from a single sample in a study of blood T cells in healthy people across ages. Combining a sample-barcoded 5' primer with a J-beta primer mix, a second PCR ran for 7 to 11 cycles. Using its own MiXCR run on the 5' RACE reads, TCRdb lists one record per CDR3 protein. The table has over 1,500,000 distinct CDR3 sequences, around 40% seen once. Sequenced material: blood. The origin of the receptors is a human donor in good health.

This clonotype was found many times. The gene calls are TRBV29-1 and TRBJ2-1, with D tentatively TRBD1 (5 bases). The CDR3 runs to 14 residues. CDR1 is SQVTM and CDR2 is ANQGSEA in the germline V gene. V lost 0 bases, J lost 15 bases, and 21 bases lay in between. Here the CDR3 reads CSVEDWGSPRLVFF. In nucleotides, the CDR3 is TGCAGCGTTGAAGATTGGGGCAGCCCTCGCCTTGTGTTCTTC.

CDR3 residues: CASSLGRLTSYNEQFF. For the CDR3, the DNA is TGTGCCAGCAGCTTGGGGAGGCTAACCTCCTACAATGAGCAGTTCTTC. V usage is TRBV5-5 and J usage is TRBJ2-1; TRBD2 might be the D (5 bases). The germline V gene has CDR1 SGHKS and CDR2 YYEKEE (reference sequence). The length of the CDR3 is 16 residues. V lost 0 bases and J lost 0, with 10 bases in between. The full variable domain, with the rest looked up from reference TRBV5-5 and TRBJ2-1, is DAGVTQSPTHLIKTRGQQVTLRCSPISGHKSVSWYQQVLGQGPQFIFQYYEKEERGRGNFPDRFSARQFPNYSSELNVNALLLGDSALYLCASSLGRLTSYNEQFFGPGTRLTVL.

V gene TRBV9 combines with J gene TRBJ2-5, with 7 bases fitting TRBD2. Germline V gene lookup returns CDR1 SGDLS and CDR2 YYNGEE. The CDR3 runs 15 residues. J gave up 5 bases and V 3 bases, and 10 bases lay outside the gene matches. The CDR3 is CASSARLGRAETQYF. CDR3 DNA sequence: TGTGCCAGCAGCGCCCGACTGGGGAGGGCGGAGACCCAGTACTTC. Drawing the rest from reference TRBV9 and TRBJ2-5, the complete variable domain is DSGVTQTPKHLITATGQRVTLRCSPRSGDLSVYWYQQSLDQGLQFLIQYYNGEERAKGNILERFSAQQFPDLHSELNLSSLELGDSALYFCASSARLGRAETQYFGPGTRLLVL.

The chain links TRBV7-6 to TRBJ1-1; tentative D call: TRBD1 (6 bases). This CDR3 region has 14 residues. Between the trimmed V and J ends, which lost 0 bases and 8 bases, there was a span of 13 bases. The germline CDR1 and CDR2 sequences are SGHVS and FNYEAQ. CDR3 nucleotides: TGTGCCAGCAGCTTAGCGCTGGACAGCGGGGAAGCTTTCTTT. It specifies CASSLALDSGEAFF.

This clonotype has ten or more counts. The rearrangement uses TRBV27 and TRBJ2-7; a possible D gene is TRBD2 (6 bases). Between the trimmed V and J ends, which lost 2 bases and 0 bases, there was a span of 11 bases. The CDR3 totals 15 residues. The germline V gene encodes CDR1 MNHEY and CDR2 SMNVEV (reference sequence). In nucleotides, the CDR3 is TGTGCCAGCAGTTTAGCCGGGAGTAGCTCCTACGAGCAGTACTTC. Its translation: CASSLAGSSSYEQYF.

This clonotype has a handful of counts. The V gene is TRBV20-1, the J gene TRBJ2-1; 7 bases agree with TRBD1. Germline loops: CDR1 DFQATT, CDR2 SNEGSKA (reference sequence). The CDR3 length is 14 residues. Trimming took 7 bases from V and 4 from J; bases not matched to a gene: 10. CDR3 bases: TGCAGTGTTGCCTCGGGACAGCTATACAATGAGCAGTTCTTC. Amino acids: CSVASGQLYNEQFF.

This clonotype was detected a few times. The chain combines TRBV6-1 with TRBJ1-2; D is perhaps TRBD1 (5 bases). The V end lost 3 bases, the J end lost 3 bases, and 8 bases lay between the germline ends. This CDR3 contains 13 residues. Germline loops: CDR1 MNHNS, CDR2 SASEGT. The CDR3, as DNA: TGTGCCAGCAGTGAGTTACAGGACTATGGCTACACCTTC. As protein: CASSELQDYGYTF.

The CDR3 DNA sequence: TGTGCCTCAGCCGGTGGGGATACAGATACGCAGTATTTT. Protein sequence: CASAGGDTDTQYF. The chain uses TRBV3-1 and TRBJ2-3; D not resolved. Germline lookup yields CDR1 LGHDT and CDR2 YNNKEL (reference sequence). This CDR3 contains 13 residues. Between the trimmed V and J ends, which lost 11 bases and 3 bases, there was a span of 15 bases.

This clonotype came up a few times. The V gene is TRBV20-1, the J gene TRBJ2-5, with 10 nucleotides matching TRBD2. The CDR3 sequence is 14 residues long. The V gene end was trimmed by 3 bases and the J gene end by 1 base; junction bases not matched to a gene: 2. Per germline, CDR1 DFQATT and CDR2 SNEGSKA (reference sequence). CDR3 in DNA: TGCAGTGCTAGGAAGCGGGGGGGCCAAGAGACCCAGTACTTC. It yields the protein CSARKRGGQETQYF.

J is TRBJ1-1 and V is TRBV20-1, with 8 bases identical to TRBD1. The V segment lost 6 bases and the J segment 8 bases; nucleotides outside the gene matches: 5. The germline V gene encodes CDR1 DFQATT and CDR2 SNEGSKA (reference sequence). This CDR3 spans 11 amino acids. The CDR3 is CSAADREEAFF. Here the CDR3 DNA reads TGCAGTGCCGCGGACAGGGAAGAAGCTTTCTTT.

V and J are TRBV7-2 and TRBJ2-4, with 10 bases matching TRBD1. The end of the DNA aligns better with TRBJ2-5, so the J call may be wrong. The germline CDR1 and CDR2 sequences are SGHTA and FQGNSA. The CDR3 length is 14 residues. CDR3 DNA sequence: TGTGCCAGCAGCTTGCGACAGGGGGCGAAGACCCAGTACTTC. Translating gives CASSLRQGAKTQYF.

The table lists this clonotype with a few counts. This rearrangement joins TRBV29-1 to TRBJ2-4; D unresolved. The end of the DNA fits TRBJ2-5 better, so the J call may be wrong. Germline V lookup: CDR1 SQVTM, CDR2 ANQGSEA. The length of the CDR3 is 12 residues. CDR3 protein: CSVVGIRETQYF. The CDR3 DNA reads TGCAGCGTTGTGGGGATTCGAGAGACCCAGTACTTC.

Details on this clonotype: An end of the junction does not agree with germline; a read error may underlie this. The CDR3 here is CAGSWDRVTNEQFF. DNA of the CDR3: TGCGCCGGCAGCTGGGACCGGGTTACCAATGAGCAGTTCTTC. This sequence joins TRBV5-1 and TRBJ2-1; the D gene could be TRBD1 or TRBD2 (5 bases each). The CDR3 is 14 residues long. Germline lookup yields CDR1 SGHRS and CDR2 YFSETQ.

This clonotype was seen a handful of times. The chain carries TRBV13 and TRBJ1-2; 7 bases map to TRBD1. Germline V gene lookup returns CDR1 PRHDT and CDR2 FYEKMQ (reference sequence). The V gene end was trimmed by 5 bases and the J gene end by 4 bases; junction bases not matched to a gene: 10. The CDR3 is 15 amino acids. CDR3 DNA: TGTGCCAGCAGCCTCAGACAGGGAAATAGCTATGGCTACACCTTC. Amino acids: CASSLRQGNSYGYTF. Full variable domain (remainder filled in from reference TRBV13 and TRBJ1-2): AAGVIQSPRHLIKEKRETATLKCYPIPRHDTVYWYQQGPGQDPQFLISFYEKMQSDKGSIPDRFSAQQFSDYHSELNMSSLELGDSALYFCASSLRQGNSYGYTFGSGTRLTVV.

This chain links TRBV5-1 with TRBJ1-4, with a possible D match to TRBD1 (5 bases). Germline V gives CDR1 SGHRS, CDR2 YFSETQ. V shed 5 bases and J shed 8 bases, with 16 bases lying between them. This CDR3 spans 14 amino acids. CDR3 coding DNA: TGCGCCAGCAGGTCAGGGTCTTCAGGGGAAAAACTGTTTTTT. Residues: CASRSGSSGEKLFF.

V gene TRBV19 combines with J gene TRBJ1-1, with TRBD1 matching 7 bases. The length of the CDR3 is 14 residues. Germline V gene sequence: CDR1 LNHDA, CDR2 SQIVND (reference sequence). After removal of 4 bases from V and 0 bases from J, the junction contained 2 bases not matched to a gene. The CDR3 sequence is CASSRGGMNTEAFF. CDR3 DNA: TGTGCCAGTAGTAGAGGGGGCATGAACACTGAAGCTTTCTTT.

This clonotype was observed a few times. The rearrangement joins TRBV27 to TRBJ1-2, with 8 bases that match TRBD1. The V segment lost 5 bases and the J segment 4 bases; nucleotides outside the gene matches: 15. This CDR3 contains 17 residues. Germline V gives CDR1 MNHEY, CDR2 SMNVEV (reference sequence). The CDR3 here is CASSPRDRLSHIYGYTF. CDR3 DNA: TGTGCCAGCAGTCCCCGGGACAGGCTGTCCCATATCTATGGCTACACCTTC.

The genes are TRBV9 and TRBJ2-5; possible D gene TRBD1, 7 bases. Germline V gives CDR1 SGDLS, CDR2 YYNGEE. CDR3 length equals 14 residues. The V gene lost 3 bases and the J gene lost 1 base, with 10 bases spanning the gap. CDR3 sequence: CASSAGDSQETQYF. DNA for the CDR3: TGTGCCAGCAGCGCGGGGGACAGCCAAGAGACCCAGTACTTC. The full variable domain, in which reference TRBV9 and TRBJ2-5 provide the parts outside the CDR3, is DSGVTQTPKHLITATGQRVTLRCSPRSGDLSVYWYQQSLDQGLQFLIQYYNGEERAKGNILERFSAQQFPDLHSELNLSSLELGDSALYFCASSAGDSQETQYFGPGTRLLVL.

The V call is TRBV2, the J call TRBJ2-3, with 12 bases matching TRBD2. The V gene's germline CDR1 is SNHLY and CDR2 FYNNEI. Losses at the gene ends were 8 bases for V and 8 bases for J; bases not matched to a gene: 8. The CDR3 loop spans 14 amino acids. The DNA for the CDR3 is TGTGCCAGCTCCTTGACTAGCGGGGGCGGTACGCAGTATTTT. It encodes CASSLTSGGGTQYF.

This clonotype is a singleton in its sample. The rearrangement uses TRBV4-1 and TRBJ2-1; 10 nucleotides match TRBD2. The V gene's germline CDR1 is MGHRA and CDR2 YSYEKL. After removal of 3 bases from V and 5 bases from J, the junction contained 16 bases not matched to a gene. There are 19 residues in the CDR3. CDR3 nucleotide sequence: TGCGCCAGCAGCCACCCCGGGTGGGTAAGCGGGGGGGCTAACAATGAGCAGTTCTTC. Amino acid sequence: CASSHPGWVSGGANNEQFF.

The CDR3 DNA reads TGTGCCAGCAGCTTGGTACCCCCAGGAGGGGAGCTGTTTTTT. Translated: CASSLVPPGGELFF. The rearrangement uses TRBV5-8 and TRBJ2-2; D call uncertain. The V and J ends lost 0 bases and 8 bases respectively, with 11 bases between them. CDR1 and CDR2 (germline): SGHTS, YDEGEE. The CDR3 loop spans 14 amino acids.

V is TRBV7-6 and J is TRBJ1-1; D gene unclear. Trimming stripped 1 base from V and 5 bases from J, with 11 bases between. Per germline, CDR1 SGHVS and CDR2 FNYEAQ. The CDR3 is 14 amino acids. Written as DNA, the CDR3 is TGTGCCAGCAGCTTAGTGCCCCGGACTACTGAAGCTTTCTTT. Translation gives CASSLVPRTTEAFF.

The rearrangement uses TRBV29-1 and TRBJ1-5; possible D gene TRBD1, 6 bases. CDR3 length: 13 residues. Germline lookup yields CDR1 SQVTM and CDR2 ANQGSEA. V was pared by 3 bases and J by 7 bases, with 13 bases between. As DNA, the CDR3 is TGCAGCGTTGAGGGCACGCAGGGGCAGCCCCAGCATTTT. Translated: CSVEGTQGQPQHF.

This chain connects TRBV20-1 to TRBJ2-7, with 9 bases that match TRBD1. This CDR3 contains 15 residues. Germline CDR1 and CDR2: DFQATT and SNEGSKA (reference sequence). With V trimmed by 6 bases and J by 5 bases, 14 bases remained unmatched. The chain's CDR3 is CSAPPSGQGFHEQYF. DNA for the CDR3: TGCAGTGCCCCTCCTTCGGGACAGGGTTTTCACGAGCAGTACTTC.

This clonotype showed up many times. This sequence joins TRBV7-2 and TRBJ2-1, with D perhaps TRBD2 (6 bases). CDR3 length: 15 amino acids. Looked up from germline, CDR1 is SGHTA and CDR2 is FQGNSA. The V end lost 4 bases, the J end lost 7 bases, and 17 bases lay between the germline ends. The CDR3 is CASSSDAGPLNEQFF. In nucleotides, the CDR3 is TGTGCCAGCAGCTCTGACGCGGGACCTTTGAATGAGCAGTTCTTC.

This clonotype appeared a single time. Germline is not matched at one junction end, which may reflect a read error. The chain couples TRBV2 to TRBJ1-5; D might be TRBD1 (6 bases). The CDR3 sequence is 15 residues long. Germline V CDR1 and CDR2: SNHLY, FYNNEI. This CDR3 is CASREGDNSNQPQHF. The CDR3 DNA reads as TGTGCCAGCAGAGAAGGGGACAATAGCAATCAGCCCCAGCATTTT.